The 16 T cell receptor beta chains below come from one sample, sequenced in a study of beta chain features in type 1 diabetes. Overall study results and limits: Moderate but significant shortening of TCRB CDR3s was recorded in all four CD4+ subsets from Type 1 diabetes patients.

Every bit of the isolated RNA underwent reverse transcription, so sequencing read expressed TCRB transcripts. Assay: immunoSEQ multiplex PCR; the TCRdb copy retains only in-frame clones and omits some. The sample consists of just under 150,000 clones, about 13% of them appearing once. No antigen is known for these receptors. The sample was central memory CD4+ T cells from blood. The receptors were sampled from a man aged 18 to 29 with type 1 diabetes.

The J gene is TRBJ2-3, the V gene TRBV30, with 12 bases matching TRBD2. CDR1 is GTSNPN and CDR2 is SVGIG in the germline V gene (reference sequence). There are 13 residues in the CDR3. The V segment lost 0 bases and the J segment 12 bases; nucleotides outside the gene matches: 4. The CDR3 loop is CAWSVASGGAQYF. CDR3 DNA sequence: TGTGCCTGGAGTGTCGCTAGCGGGGGGGCACAGTATTTT. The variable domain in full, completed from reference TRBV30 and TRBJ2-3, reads SQTIHQWPATLVQPVGSPLSLECTVEGTSNPNLYWYRQAAGRGLQLLFYSVGIGQISSEVPQNLSASRPQDRQFILSSKKLLLSDSGFYLCAWSVASGGAQYFGPGTRLTVL.

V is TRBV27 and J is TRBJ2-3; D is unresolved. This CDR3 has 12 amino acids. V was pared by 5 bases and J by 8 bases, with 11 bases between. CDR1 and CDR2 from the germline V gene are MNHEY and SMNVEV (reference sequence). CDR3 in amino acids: CASSGRSFTQYF. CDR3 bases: TGTGCCAGCAGTGGCAGATCCTTTACGCAGTATTTT.

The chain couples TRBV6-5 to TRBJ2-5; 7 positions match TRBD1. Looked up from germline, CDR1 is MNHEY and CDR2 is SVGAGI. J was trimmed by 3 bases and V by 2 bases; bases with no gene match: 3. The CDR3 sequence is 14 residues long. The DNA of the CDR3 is TGTGCCAGCAGTTACGGGACAGCGAAAGAGACCCAGTACTTC. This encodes CASSYGTAKETQYF.

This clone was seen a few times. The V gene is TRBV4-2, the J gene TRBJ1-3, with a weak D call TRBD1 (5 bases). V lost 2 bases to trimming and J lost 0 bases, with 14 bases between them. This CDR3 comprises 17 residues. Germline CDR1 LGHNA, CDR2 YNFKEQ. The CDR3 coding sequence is TGTGCCAGCAGCCAACCTATGACAGCCTTCTCTGGAAACACCATATATTTT. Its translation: CASSQPMTAFSGNTIYF.

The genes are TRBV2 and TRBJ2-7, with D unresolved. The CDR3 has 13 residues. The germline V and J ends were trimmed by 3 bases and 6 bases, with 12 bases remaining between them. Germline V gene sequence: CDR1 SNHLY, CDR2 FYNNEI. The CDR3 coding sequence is TGTGCCAGCAGTGATCATCTAGTTGGCGAGCAGTACTTC. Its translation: CASSDHLVGEQYF.

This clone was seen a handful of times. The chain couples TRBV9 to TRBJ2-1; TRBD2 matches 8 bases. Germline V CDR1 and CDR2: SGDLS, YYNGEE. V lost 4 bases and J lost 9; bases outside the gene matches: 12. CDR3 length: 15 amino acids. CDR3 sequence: CASSPGVAGTGEQFF. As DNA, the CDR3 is TGTGCCAGCAGCCCCGGGGTAGCGGGGACTGGTGAGCAGTTCTTC.

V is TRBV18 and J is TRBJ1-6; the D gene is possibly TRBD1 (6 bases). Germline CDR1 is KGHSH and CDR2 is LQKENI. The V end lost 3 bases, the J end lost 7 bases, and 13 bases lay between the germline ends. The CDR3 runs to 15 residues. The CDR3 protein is CASSPGGHRNSPLHF. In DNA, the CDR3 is TGTGCCAGCTCACCGGGGGGACACCGAAATTCACCCCTCCACTTT.

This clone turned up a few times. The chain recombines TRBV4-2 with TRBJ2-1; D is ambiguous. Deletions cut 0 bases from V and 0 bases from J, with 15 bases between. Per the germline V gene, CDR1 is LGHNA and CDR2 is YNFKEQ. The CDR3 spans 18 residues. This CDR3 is CASSQEDGVYSSYNEQFF. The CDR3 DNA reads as TGTGCCAGCAGCCAAGAAGACGGAGTTTATAGCTCCTACAATGAGCAGTTCTTC.

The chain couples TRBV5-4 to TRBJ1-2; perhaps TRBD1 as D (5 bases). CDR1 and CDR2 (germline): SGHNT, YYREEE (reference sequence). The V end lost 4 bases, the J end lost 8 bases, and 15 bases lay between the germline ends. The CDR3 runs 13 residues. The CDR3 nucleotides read TGTGCCAGCAGCCAAACTCAGGGAGAAGGCTACACCTTC. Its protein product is CASSQTQGEGYTF.

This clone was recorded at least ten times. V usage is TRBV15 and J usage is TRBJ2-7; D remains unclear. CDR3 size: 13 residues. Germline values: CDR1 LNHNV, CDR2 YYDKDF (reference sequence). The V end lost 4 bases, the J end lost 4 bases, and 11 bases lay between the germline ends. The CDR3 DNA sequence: TGTGCCACCAGCAAATTCTACAGTTACGAGCAGTACTTC. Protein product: CATSKFYSYEQYF.

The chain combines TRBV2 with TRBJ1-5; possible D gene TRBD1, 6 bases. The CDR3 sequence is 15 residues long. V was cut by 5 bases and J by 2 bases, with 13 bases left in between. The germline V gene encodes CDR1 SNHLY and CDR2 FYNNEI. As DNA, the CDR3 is TGTGCCAGCAGTCGGGACAACCAAGGCAATCAGCCCCAGCATTTT. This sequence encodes CASSRDNQGNQPQHF.

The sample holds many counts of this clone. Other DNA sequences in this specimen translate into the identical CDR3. The CDR3 region is CSVEGTGGANTEAFF. The CDR3 DNA follows: TGCAGCGTTGAAGGGACAGGGGGCGCGAACACTGAAGCTTTCTTT. The V call is TRBV29-1, the J call TRBJ1-1; 11 bases agree with TRBD1. V lost 1 base, J lost 1 base, and 2 bases stayed unmatched. Germline CDR1 and CDR2: SQVTM and ANQGSEA. There are 15 residues in the CDR3.

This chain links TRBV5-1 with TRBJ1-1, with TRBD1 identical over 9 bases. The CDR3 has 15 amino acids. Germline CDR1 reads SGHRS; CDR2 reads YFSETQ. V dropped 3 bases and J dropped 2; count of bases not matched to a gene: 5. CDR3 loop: CASSSLQGANTEAFF. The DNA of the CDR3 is TGCGCCAGCAGCTCCCTACAGGGGGCTAACACTGAAGCTTTCTTT.

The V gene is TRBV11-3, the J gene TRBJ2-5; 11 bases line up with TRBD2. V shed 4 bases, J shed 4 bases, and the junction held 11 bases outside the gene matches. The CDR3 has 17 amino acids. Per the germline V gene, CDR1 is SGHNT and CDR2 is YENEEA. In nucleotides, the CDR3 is TGTGCCAGCAGCTCACCGATTACTAGCGGGGGTGGAGAGACCCAGTACTTC. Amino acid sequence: CASSSPITSGGGETQYF.

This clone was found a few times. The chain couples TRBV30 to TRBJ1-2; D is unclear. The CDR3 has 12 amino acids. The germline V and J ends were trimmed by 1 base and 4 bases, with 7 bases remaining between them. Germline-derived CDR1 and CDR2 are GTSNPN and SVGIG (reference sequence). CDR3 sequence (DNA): TGTGCCTGGAGTGCGAACGCCTATGGCTACACCTTC. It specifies CAWSANAYGYTF.

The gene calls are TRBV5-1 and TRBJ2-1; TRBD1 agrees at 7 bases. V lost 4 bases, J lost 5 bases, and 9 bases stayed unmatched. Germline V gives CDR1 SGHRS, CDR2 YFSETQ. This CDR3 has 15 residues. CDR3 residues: CASSPRQGWDNEQFF. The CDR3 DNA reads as TGCGCCAGCAGCCCAAGACAGGGTTGGGACAATGAGCAGTTCTTC.